A selection of T cell receptor beta chains follows, all from one sample in a study of T cell responses to AZD1222 COVID-19 vaccine. TCRdb keeps only in-frame clones here, not all; method: immunoSEQ multiplex PCR. Among roughly 180,000 clones listed, about 89% were seen once. Sequenced here: peripheral blood, sampled on day 0 of AZD1222 vaccination. The receptors originated from an adult in good health. Each CDR3 is given with its conserved first and last residue. The order of the fields is CDR3 protein, CDR3 DNA, J gene, D gene, V gene, clone size. A D gene is named only where the DNA matches it firmly. For some rows the clone size is stated as once, few or many, or as a class when expanded; others skip it.

CDR3: CAISDSGGNQPQHF
DNA: TGTGCCATCAGTGATTCAGGGGGCAATCAGCCCCAGCATTTT
J: TRBJ1-5
D: -
V: TRBV10-3
size: -

CDR3: CSASGGEVDTIYF
DNA: TGCAGTGCTAGTGGTGGTGAGGTAGACACCATATATTTT
J: TRBJ1-3
D: -
V: TRBV20-1
size: -

CDR3: CASSPTVSEPPYGYTF
DNA: TGTGCCAGCTCCCCTACAGTCTCCGAACCCCCTTATGGCTACACCTTC
J: TRBJ1-2
D: -
V: TRBV18
size: -

CDR3: CASSATEDNSPLHF
DNA: TGTGCCAGCAGTGCGACAGAGGATAATTCACCCCTCCACTTT
J: TRBJ1-6
D: -
V: TRBV28
size: -

CDR3: CASRGPHAGYTF
DNA: TGTGCCAGCAGGGGGCCGCATGCGGGCTACACCTTC
J: TRBJ1-2
D: -
V: TRBV12-3/TRBV12-4
size: once

CDR3: CASSLGGSSGANVLTF
DNA: TGTGCCAGCAGCTTGGGAGGGTCCTCTGGGGCCAACGTCCTGACTTTC
J: TRBJ2-6
D: -
V: TRBV5-4
size: -

CDR3: CASSEMRETQYF
DNA: TGTGCCAGCAGTGAAATGAGAGAGACCCAGTACTTC
J: TRBJ2-5
D: -
V: TRBV2
size: -

CDR3: CARAEGTGLHEQFF
DNA: TGTGCCAGAGCGGAAGGGACAGGTCTACATGAGCAGTTCTTC
J: TRBJ2-1
D: TRBD1
V: TRBV28
size: -

CDR3: CASSPRTGGWETQYF
DNA: TGTGCCAGCAGCCCGCGGACAGGGGGTTGGGAGACCCAGTACTTC
J: TRBJ2-5
D: TRBD1
V: TRBV11-2
size: -

CDR3: CASSPGTSPVVNSPLHF
DNA: TGTGCCAGCAGTCCTGGGACAAGCCCAGTAGTTAATTCACCCCTCCACTTT
J: TRBJ1-6
D: -
V: TRBV25-1
size: -

CDR3: CSVEEFGQVGSDEQFF
DNA: TGCAGCGTTGAAGAATTCGGACAGGTCGGTTCGGATGAGCAGTTCTTC
J: TRBJ2-1
D: TRBD1
V: TRBV29-1
size: -

CDR3: CASSIDSDRQSMGANVLTF
DNA: TGTGCCAGTAGTATAGATAGCGATAGACAGTCTATGGGGGCCAACGTCCTGACTTTC
J: TRBJ2-6
D: -
V: TRBV19
size: -

CDR3: CASSELQRGTGELFF
DNA: TGTGCCAGCAGTGAACTCCAGCGGGGAACCGGGGAGCTGTTTTTT
J: TRBJ2-2
D: TRBD2
V: TRBV2
size: -

CDR3: CASSSGGSPLHF
DNA: TGTGCCAGCAGTTCGGGCGGATCACCCCTCCACTTT
J: TRBJ1-6
D: -
V: TRBV25-1
size: -

CDR3: CASSFGRTGELFF
DNA: TGTGCCAGCAGCTTCGGGCGCACCGGGGAGCTGTTTTTT
J: TRBJ2-2
D: -
V: TRBV11-3
size: -

CDR3: CASSGNGQALGQYF
DNA: TGTGCCAGCAGCGGGAATGGACAGGCCCTCGGGCAGTACTTC
J: TRBJ2-7
D: TRBD1
V: TRBV7-2
size: -

CDR3: CASSFSGYSTDTQYF
DNA: TGTGCCAGCAGCTTTTCAGGGTATAGCACAGATACGCAGTATTTT
J: TRBJ2-3
D: -
V: TRBV7-2
size: -

CDR3: CASSGTAGISNQPQHF
DNA: TGTGCCAGCAGTGGGACAGCTGGAATTAGCAATCAGCCCCAGCATTTT
J: TRBJ1-5
D: -
V: TRBV2
size: -

CDR3: CATSRVQGRTEAFF
DNA: TGTGCCACCAGCAGAGTTCAGGGCCGAACTGAAGCTTTCTTT
J: TRBJ1-1
D: -
V: TRBV15
size: -

CDR3: CASSLLAGGTGELFF
DNA: TGTGCCAGCAGCTTACTGGCAGGAGGCACCGGGGAGCTGTTTTTT
J: TRBJ2-2
D: -
V: TRBV11-2
size: -

CDR3: CASSSRQGEAFF
DNA: TGTGCCAGCAGTTCCCGACAGGGGGAGGCTTTCTTT
J: TRBJ1-1
D: TRBD1
V: TRBV13
size: -

CDR3: CASSYSLAGTDTQYF
DNA: TGTGCCAGCAGTTACTCACTAGCGGGAACAGATACGCAGTATTTT
J: TRBJ2-3
D: TRBD2
V: TRBV6-5
size: -

CDR3: CASSHGQSYEQYF
DNA: TGTGCCAGCAGCCACGGACAGTCCTACGAGCAGTACTTC
J: TRBJ2-7
D: -
V: TRBV11-3
size: -